The 27 T cell receptor beta chains given below trace back to one sample, sequenced in a study of control samples from healthy donors and cancer patients. Produced via immunoSEQ multiplex PCR; TCRdb's table is partial and in-frame only. The sample contains 35,000 to 55,000 clones, approximately 70% of which appear only once. The sequenced sample consisted of formalin-fixed, paraffin-embedded tissue. These receptors were obtained from a male donor with melanoma.

The genes are TRBV19 and TRBJ1-1, with a tentative D call TRBD1 (5 bases). The CDR3 consists of 16 residues. Germline-derived CDR1 and CDR2 are LNHDA and SQIVND (reference sequence). V was shortened by 7 bases and J by 2 bases, with 20 bases between the two germline ends. The CDR3 spells CASIVGQGKRNTEAFF. CDR3 DNA sequence: TGTGCCAGTATAGTCGGGCAGGGTAAGAGAAACACTGAAGCTTTCTTT.

This clone appeared a few times. Additional DNA sequences in this sample encode the identical CDR3. V gene TRBV27 combines with J gene TRBJ2-6; D may match TRBD1 or TRBD2 (5 bases each). Looked up from germline, CDR1 is MNHEY and CDR2 is SMNVEV (reference sequence). The CDR3 totals 16 residues. Trimming took 4 bases from V and 0 from J, leaving 10 bases between them. The CDR3 nucleotides read TGTGCCAGCAGTTCGGGACGGCTCTCTGGGGCCAACGTCCTGACTTTC. Its translation is CASSSGRLSGANVLTF.

The chain recombines TRBV6-5 with TRBJ2-7; D remains ambiguous. The CDR3 totals 14 residues. Germline CDR1 reads MNHEY; CDR2 reads SVGAGI. The V gene lost 5 bases and the J gene lost 4 bases, with 15 bases spanning the gap. The DNA of the CDR3 is TGTGCCAGCAGTCAACGTTCGTCGTGGTACGAGCAGTACTTC. Translation gives CASSQRSSWYEQYF.

This chain connects TRBV7-8 to TRBJ2-5; 9 positions match TRBD1. The CDR3 runs to 14 residues. J was trimmed by 5 bases and V by 5 bases; bases with no gene match: 6. Germline values: CDR1 SGHVS, CDR2 FQNEAQ. CDR3 DNA sequence: TGTGCCAGCAGCCGGGGACAGGGAGGTGAGACCCAGTACTTC. This codes for CASSRGQGGETQYF.

The J gene is TRBJ1-2, the V gene TRBV28; D is undetermined. Germline lookup yields CDR1 MDHEN and CDR2 SYDVKM. Trimming pared 3 bases from V and 4 bases from J, leaving 12 bases between. The CDR3 has 14 residues. The DNA for the CDR3 is TGTGCCAGCAGTTTTCTGGACGGTGGCTATGGCTACACCTTC. Its protein is CASSFLDGGYGYTF.

The J gene is TRBJ1-6, the V gene TRBV7-9; no clear D. Germline lookup yields CDR1 SEHNR and CDR2 FQNEAQ (reference sequence). Trimming took off 5 bases at V and 10 bases at J, with 15 bases between the two ends. The length of the CDR3 is 14 residues. The CDR3 reads CASSRDDTRSPLHF. The DNA for the CDR3 is TGTGCCAGCAGCCGCGACGACACCAGATCACCCCTCCACTTT.

The chain couples TRBV3-1 (or the pseudogene TRBV3-2) to TRBJ2-2; D uncertain. CDR3 length: 11 amino acids. CDR1 is LGHDT, CDR2 YNNKEL, per germline (reference sequence). V shed 7 bases and J shed 6 bases, with 6 bases lying between them. CDR3 residues: CASNRAGELFF. The CDR3 DNA is TGTGCCAGCAACCGAGCCGGGGAGCTGTTTTTT.

This clone was counted a few times. The chain combines TRBV19 with TRBJ1-1; D may be TRBD1 (5 bases). CDR1 LNHDA and CDR2 SQIVND come from the germline V gene (reference sequence). V was clipped by 7 bases and J by 2 bases, with 14 bases between them. The length of the CDR3 is 14 residues. The CDR3 reads CASTPTGANTEAFF. CDR3 DNA: TGTGCCAGTACCCCTACCGGGGCTAACACTGAAGCTTTCTTT.

This clone was seen just once. V is TRBV4-2 and J is TRBJ1-5; no reliable D call. The V end lost 0 bases, the J end lost 6 bases, and 6 bases lay between the germline ends. Looked up from germline, CDR1 is LGHNA and CDR2 is YNFKEQ. The CDR3 extends over 13 amino acids. In DNA, the CDR3 is TGTGCCAGCAGCCAAGATAGTACTCAGCCCCAGCATTTT. Encoded protein: CASSQDSTQPQHF.

The chain combines TRBV15 with TRBJ2-3; D is undetermined. The V gene's germline CDR1 is LNHNV and CDR2 YYDKDF (reference sequence). This CDR3 is 17 amino acids long. V was shortened by 4 bases and J by 1 base, with 18 bases between the two germline ends. The CDR3 loop reads CATSTEEGRSGTDTQYF. Here the CDR3 DNA reads TGTGCCACCAGCACAGAGGAAGGACGCTCTGGCACAGATACGCAGTATTTT.

The CDR3 spells CASSRSWDRGGVQFF. The DNA of the CDR3 is TGTGCCAGCAGCCGGTCGTGGGACAGGGGGGGCGTGCAGTTTTTT. The chain recombines TRBV7-8 with TRBJ1-4; 11 nucleotides align to TRBD1. Per the germline V gene, CDR1 is SGHVS and CDR2 is FQNEAQ. Losses at the gene ends were 5 bases for V and 16 bases for J; bases not matched to a gene: 15. The CDR3 is 15 amino acids.

This clone was seen a few times. J is TRBJ1-6 and V is TRBV5-1; no reliable D call. Germline-derived CDR1 and CDR2 are SGHRS and YFSETQ. The V end was cut by 2 bases, the J end by 7 bases, with 7 bases between. This CDR3 region has 13 residues. The DNA for the CDR3 is TGCGCCAGCAGCTTCCGAGAGAATTCACCCCTCCACTTT. Translation: CASSFRENSPLHF. The entire variable domain, with the rest obtained from reference TRBV5-1 and TRBJ1-6, is as follows: KAGVTQTPRYLIKTRGQQVTLSCSPISGHRSVSWYQQTPGQGLQFLFEYFSETQRNKGNFPGRFSGRQFSNSRSEMNVSTLELGDSALYLCASSFRENSPLHFGNGTRLTVT.

The chain couples TRBV19 to TRBJ1-2; D ambiguous. From germline, CDR1 is LNHDA and CDR2 SQIVND (reference sequence). The CDR3 loop spans 14 amino acids. Trimming took 3 bases from V and 3 from J, leaving 11 bases between them. This chain's CDR3 is CASSIKADDYGYTF. CDR3 bases: TGTGCCAGTAGTATTAAGGCCGACGACTATGGCTACACCTTC.

The V gene is TRBV5-6, the J gene TRBJ1-4, with 8 bases lining up with TRBD1. This CDR3 is built from 16 residues. V was clipped by 3 bases and J by 3 bases; unmatched bases: 7. Germline-derived CDR1 and CDR2 are SGHDT and YYEEEE. This chain's CDR3 is CASSSIQGASNEKLFF. The CDR3 coding sequence is TGTGCCAGCAGCTCCATTCAGGGGGCTTCTAATGAAAAACTGTTTTTT.

CDR3 coding DNA: TGTGCCAGCTCCGTCTTGCTGGGGGCTCTAAACGAGCAGTACTTC. Translation: CASSVLLGALNEQYF. The chain joins TRBV18 to TRBJ2-7, with a weak D call TRBD1 (6 bases). CDR1 is KGHSH and CDR2 is LQKENI in the germline V gene. Trimming stripped 6 bases from V and 5 bases from J, with 20 bases between. The CDR3 consists of 15 residues. Combining the CDR3 with reference TRBV18 and TRBJ2-7 gives the whole variable domain NAGVMQNPRHLVRRRGQEARLRCSPMKGHSHVYWYRQLPEEGLKFMVYLQKENIIDESGMPKERFSAEFPKEGPSILRIQQVVRGDSAAYFCASSVLLGALNEQYFGPGTRLTVT.

The chain is built from TRBV27 and TRBJ2-7; D gene unclear. Trimming stripped 0 bases from V and 2 bases from J, with 8 bases between. The CDR3 length is 14 residues. CDR1 is MNHEY, CDR2 SMNVEV, per germline (reference sequence). The CDR3, as DNA: TGTGCCAGCAGTTTATCAACCCTTACCTACGAGCAGTACTTC. Translating gives CASSLSTLTYEQYF.

This chain uses TRBV19 with TRBJ1-2; possibly TRBD1 for D (6 bases). Germline V CDR1 and CDR2: LNHDA, SQIVND (reference sequence). The length of the CDR3 is 14 residues. V gave up 5 bases and J gave up 3 bases, with 13 bases separating them. This CDR3 reads CASSVSGHDYGYTF. DNA of the CDR3: TGTGCCAGTAGTGTTTCGGGACACGACTATGGCTACACCTTC.

The rearrangement links TRBV19 to TRBJ1-4; possible D gene TRBD1, 5 bases. The CDR3 is 14 amino acids. V lost 6 bases, J lost 4 bases, and 12 bases lay in between. The germline gives CDR1 LNHDA, CDR2 SQIVND (reference sequence). The CDR3 reads CASSMGPNNEKLFF. The CDR3 nucleotides are TGTGCCAGTAGCATGGGGCCTAATAATGAAAAACTGTTTTTT.

This CDR3 reads CASSEVRDSYEQYF. In DNA, the CDR3 is TGCGCCAGCAGTGAGGTCCGCGACTCCTACGAGCAGTACTTC. The rearrangement links TRBV10-1 to TRBJ2-7, with D hard to call. Germline-derived CDR1 and CDR2 are WNHNN and SYGVQD (reference sequence). The CDR3 has 14 amino acids. The ends were cut back, 2 bases at V and 0 bases at J, with 8 bases in the middle.

V gene TRBV5-1 combines with J gene TRBJ2-5; 12 positions match TRBD2. The CDR3 length is 17 residues. Losses at the gene ends were 4 bases for V and 5 bases for J; bases not matched to a gene: 12. Germline loops: CDR1 SGHRS, CDR2 YFSETQ. This chain's CDR3 is CASSRTLAGGDTETQYF. The CDR3 region has the DNA TGCGCCAGCAGCCGGACCCTAGCGGGAGGGGACACGGAGACCCAGTACTTC.

This clone has more than one count but fewer than ten. The genes are TRBV18 and TRBJ1-4; D unresolved. Per the germline V gene, CDR1 is KGHSH and CDR2 is LQKENI. V lost 3 bases and J lost 7, with 15 bases in between. The CDR3 is 15 residues long. CDR3 region: CASSPQAAGGEKLFF. CDR3 coding DNA: TGTGCCAGCTCACCTCAGGCCGCGGGCGGTGAAAAACTGTTTTTT.

The V call is TRBV11-1, the J call TRBJ2-7; D unclear. The ends were cut back, 1 base at V and 7 bases at J, with 11 bases in the middle. Per germline, CDR1 SGHAT and CDR2 FQDESV (reference sequence). The CDR3 length is 13 residues. Here the CDR3 reads CASSLGLEREQYF. The CDR3 DNA is TGTGCCAGCAGCTTAGGTCTCGAAAGAGAGCAGTACTTC.

This clone came up once. The V and J genes are TRBV5-1 and TRBJ2-2, with D possibly matching TRBD2 (6 bases). V lost 2 bases and J lost 4, with 9 bases in between. Germline assignment: CDR1 SGHRS and CDR2 YFSETQ. The CDR3 has 14 amino acids. The chain's CDR3 is CASSLRESTGELFF. The CDR3 bases are TGCGCCAGCAGCTTACGGGAGTCCACCGGGGAGCTGTTTTTT. Together with reference TRBV5-1 and TRBJ2-2, the CDR3 gives the full variable domain: KAGVTQTPRYLIKTRGQQVTLSCSPISGHRSVSWYQQTPGQGLQFLFEYFSETQRNKGNFPGRFSGRQFSNSRSEMNVSTLELGDSALYLCASSLRESTGELFFGEGSRLTVL.

Points on this clone: The sample carries other DNA sequences with the same CDR3. This chain uses TRBV27 with TRBJ2-7, with D possibly being TRBD1 (5 bases). CDR3 size: 22 residues. CDR1 is MNHEY, CDR2 SMNVEV, per germline (reference sequence). Trimming took off 4 bases at V and 9 bases at J, with 43 bases between the two ends. CDR3 DNA sequence: TGTGCCAGCAGTTCGCAACCCCCCTCGCCATCCACGCTCAGGGCCTCTCTGGGCGGGCAGTACTTC. Protein product: CASSSQPPSPSTLRASLGGQYF.

The CDR3 bases are TGTGCCAGCAGTGACGGGGGGCTCTTGTGGAACACTGAAGCTTTCTTT. Translation: CASSDGGLLWNTEAFF. The V gene is TRBV25-1, the J gene TRBJ1-1, with TRBD1 as a possible D gene (6 bases). Per the germline V gene, CDR1 is MGHDK and CDR2 is SYGVNS. The CDR3 is 16 amino acids. The V end lost 3 bases, the J end lost 1 base, and 15 bases lay between the germline ends.

This clone has a single count. This chain uses TRBV7-9 with TRBJ2-1, with TRBD1 as a possible D gene (6 bases). Trimming pared 4 bases from V and 5 bases from J, leaving 12 bases between. CDR1 is SEHNR, CDR2 FQNEAQ, per germline (reference sequence). The CDR3 is 14 amino acids. The CDR3 sequence: CASSSRQANNEQFF. CDR3 nucleotide sequence: TGTGCCAGCAGCTCCAGACAGGCGAACAATGAGCAGTTCTTC.

CDR3 in amino acids: CAISSGPTNTGELFF. The CDR3 region has the DNA TGTGCCATCTCTAGCGGGCCGACGAACACCGGGGAGCTGTTTTTT. J is TRBJ2-2 and V is TRBV10-3; 8 bases are a match to TRBD2. CDR3 size: 15 residues. Germline V gives CDR1 ENHRY, CDR2 SYGVKD. V was clipped by 8 bases and J by 0 bases; unmatched bases: 5.